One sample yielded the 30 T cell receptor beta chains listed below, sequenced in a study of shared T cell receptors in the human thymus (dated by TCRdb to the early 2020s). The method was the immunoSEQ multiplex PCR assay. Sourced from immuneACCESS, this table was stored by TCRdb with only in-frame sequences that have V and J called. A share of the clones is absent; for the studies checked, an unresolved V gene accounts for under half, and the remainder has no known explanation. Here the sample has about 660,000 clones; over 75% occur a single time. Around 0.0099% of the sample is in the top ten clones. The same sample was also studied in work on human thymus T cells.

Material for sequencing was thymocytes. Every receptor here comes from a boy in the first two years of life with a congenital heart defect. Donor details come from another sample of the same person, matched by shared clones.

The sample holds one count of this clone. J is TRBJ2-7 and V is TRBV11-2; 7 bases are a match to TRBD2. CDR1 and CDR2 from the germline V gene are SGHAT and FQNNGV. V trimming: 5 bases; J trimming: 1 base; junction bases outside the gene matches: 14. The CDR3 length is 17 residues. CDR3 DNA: TGTGCCAGCAGCCCCCGAGGGAGCGGGGCCTTTTCCTACGAGCAGTACTTC. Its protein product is CASSPRGSGAFSYEQYF. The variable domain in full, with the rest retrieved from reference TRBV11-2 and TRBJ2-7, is EAGVAQSPRYKIIEKRQSVAFWCNPISGHATLYWYQQILGQGPKLLIQFQNNGVVDDSQLPKDRFSAERLKGVDSTLKIQPAKLEDSAVYLCASSPRGSGAFSYEQYFGPGTRLTVT.

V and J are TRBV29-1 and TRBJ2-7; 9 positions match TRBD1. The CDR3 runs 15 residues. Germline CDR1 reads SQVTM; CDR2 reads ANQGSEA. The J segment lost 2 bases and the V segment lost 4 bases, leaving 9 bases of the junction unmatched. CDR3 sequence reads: CSVGKWDRVTYEQYF. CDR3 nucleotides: TGCAGCGTTGGCAAGTGGGACAGGGTCACCTACGAGCAGTACTTC.

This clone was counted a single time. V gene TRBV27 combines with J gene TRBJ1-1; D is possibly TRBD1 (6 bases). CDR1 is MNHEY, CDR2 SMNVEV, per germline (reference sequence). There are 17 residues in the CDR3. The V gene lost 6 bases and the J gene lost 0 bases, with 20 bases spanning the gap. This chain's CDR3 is CASSGPGHHGMNTEAFF. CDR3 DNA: TGTGCCAGCAGCGGACCGGGACACCACGGGATGAACACTGAAGCTTTCTTT.

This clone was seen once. The CDR3, as DNA: TGTGCCTGGAGTAAGGGACTAGCGGACTCCTACGAGCAGTACTTC. It translates to CAWSKGLADSYEQYF. This sequence joins TRBV30 and TRBJ2-7; 11 bases are shared with TRBD2. Germline trimming cut 2 bases from V and 0 bases from J; bases unmatched to any gene: 3. The CDR3 length is 15 residues. CDR1 GTSNPN and CDR2 SVGIG come from the germline V gene (reference sequence).

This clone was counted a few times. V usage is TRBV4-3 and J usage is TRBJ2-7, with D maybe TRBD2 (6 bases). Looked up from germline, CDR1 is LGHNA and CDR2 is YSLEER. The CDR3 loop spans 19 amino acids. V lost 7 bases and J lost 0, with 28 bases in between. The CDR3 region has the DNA TGCGCCAGCAATCAACGAGACGTCCTTCTTAGGACTAACTCCTACGAGCAGTACTTC. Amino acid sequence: CASNQRDVLLRTNSYEQYF.

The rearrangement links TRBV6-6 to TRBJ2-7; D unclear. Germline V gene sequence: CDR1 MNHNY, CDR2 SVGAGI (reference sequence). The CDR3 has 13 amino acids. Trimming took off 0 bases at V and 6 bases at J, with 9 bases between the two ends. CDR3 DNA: TGTGCCAGCAGTTACTCGAACTATTTCGAGCAGTACTTC. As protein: CASSYSNYFEQYF.

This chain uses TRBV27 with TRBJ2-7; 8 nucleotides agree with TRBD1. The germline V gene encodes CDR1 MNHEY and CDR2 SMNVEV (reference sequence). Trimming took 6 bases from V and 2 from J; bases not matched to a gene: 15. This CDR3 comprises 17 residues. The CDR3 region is CASRRSLVGQEAYEQYF. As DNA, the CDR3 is TGTGCCAGCAGAAGGTCCCTCGTGGGACAGGAGGCCTACGAGCAGTACTTC.

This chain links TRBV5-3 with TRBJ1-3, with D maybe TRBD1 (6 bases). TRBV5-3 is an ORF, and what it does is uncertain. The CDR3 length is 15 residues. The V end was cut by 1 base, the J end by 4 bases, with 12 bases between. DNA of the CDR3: TGTGCCAGAAGCTTGTCACAGGGTTACGGAAACACCATATATTTT. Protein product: CARSLSQGYGNTIYF.

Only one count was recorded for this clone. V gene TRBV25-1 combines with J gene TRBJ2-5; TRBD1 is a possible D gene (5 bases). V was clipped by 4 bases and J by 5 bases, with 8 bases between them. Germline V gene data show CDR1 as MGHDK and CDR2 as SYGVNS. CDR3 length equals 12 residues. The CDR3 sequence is CASSAPGETQYF. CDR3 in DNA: TGTGCCAGCAGTGCCCCAGGGGAGACCCAGTACTTC.

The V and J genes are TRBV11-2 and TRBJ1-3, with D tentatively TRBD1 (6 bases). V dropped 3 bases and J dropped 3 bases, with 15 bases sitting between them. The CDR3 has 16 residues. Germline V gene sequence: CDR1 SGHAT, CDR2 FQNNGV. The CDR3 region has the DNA TGTGCCAGCAGCTTGTTGATACAGGGAGTTGGAAACACCATATATTTT. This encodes CASSLLIQGVGNTIYF.

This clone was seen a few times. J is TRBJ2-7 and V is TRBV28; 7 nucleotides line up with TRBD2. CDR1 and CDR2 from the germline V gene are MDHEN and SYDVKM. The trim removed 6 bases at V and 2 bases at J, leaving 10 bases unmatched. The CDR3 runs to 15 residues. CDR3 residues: CASSRGGVLTYEQYF. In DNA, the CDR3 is TGTGCCAGCAGCCGTGGGGGGGTTCTAACCTACGAGCAGTACTTC.

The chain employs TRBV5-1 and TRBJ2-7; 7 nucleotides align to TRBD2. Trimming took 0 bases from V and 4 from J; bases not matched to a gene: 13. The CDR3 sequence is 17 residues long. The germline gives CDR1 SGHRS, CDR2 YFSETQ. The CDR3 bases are TGCGCCAGCAGCTTGGCCCCGGGTAGCGGGCCTTCTTACGAGCAGTACTTC. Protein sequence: CASSLAPGSGPSYEQYF.

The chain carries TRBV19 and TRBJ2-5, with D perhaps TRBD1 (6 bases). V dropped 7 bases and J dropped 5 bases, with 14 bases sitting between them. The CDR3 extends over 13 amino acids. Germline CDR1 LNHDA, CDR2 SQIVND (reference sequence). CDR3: CASIGDTGETQYF. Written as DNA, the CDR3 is TGTGCCAGTATCGGGGACACTGGGGAGACCCAGTACTTC.

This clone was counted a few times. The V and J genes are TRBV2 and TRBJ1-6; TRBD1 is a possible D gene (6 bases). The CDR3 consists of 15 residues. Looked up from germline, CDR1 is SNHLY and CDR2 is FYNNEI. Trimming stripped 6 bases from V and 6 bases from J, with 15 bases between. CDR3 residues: CASSPRDKLNSPLHF. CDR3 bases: TGTGCCAGCAGCCCCCGGGACAAACTTAATTCACCCCTCCACTTT. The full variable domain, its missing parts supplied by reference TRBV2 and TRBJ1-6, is EPEVTQTPSHQVTQMGQEVILRCVPISNHLYFYWYRQILGQKVEFLVSFYNNEISEKSEIFDDQFSVERPDGSNFTLKIRSTKLEDSAMYFCASSPRDKLNSPLHFGNGTRLTVT.

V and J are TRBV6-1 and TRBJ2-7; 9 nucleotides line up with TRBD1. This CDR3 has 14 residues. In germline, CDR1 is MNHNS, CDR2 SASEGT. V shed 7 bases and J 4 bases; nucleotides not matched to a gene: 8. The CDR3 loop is CASNGQGLPYEQYF. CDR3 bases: TGTGCCAGCAACGGACAGGGGCTACCATACGAGCAGTACTTC.

The CDR3 nucleotides read TGTGCCAGCAGCCCTAGCGGAGGCGGGTTCGGGAACAATGAGCAGTTCTTC. It encodes CASSPSGGGFGNNEQFF. The chain employs TRBV7-6 and TRBJ2-1, with 7 bases fitting TRBD2. V trimming: 5 bases; J trimming: 5 bases; junction bases outside the gene matches: 15. The germline CDR1 and CDR2 sequences are SGHVS and FNYEAQ. The length of the CDR3 is 17 residues.

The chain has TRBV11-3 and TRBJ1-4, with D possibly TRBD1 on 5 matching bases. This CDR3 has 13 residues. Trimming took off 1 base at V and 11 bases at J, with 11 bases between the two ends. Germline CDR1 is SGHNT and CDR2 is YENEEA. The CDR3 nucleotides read TGTGCCAGCAGCTTAGGATGGGGGGAGAAACTGTTTTTT. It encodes CASSLGWGEKLFF.

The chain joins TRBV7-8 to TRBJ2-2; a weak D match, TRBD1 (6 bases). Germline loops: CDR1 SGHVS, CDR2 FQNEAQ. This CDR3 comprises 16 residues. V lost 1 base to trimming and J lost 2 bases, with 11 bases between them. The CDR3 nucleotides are TGTGCCAGCAGCTTAGGAACAGGGACAAACACCGGGGAGCTGTTTTTT. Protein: CASSLGTGTNTGELFF.

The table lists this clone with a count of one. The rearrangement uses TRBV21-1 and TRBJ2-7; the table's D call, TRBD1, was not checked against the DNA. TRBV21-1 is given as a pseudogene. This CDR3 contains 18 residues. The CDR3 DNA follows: TGTGCCAGCAACCCTGGGTTTGAGGGGACAGGGTTCTCCTACGAGCAGTACTTC. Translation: CASNPGFEGTGFSYEQYF.

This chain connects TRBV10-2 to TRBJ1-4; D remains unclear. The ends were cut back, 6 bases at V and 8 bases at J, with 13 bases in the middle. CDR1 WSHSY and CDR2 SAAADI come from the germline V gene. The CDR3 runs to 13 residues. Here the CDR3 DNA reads TGCGCCAGCAGCCAGCGGCGAACCGAAAAACTGTTTTTT. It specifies CASSQRRTEKLFF.

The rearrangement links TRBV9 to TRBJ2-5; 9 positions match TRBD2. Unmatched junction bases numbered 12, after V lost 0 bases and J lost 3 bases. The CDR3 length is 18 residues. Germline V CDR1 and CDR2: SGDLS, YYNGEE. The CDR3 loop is CASSVGEREVERKETQYF. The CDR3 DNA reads TGTGCCAGCAGCGTAGGCGAGCGGGAGGTTGAAAGAAAAGAGACCCAGTACTTC.

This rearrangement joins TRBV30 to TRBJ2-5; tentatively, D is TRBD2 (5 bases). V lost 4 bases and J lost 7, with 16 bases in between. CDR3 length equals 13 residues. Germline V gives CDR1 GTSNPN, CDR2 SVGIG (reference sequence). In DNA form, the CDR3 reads TGTGCCTGGATAGAGTCGGGGATAGGGACCCAGTACTTC. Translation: CAWIESGIGTQYF.

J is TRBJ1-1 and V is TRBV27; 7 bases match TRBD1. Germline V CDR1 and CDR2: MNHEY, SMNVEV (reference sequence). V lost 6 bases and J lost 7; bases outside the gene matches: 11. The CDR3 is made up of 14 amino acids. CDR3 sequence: CASRYTGEVYEAFF. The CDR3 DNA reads TGTGCCAGCAGGTATACAGGGGAGGTCTATGAAGCTTTCTTT.

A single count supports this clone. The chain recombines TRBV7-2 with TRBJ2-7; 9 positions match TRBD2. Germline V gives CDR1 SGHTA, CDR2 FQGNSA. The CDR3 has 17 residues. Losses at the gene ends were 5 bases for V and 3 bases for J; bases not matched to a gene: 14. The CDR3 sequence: CASSPRGGSGNGYEQYF. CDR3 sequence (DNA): TGTGCCAGCAGCCCGCGGGGGGGTAGCGGGAATGGCTACGAGCAGTACTTC.

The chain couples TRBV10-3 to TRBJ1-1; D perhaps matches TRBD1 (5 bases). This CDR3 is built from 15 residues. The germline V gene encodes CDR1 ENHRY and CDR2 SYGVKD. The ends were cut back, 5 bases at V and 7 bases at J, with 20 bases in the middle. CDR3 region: CAISPFLQVIGEAFF. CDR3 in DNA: TGTGCCATCAGTCCCTTCTTACAGGTCATCGGTGAAGCTTTCTTT.

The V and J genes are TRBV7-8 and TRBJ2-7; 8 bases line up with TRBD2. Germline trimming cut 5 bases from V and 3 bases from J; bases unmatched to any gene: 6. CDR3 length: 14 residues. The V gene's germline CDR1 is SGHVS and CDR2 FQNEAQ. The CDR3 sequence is CASSAGTRLYEQYF. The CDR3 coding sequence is TGTGCCAGCAGCGCCGGGACTAGGCTCTACGAGCAGTACTTC.

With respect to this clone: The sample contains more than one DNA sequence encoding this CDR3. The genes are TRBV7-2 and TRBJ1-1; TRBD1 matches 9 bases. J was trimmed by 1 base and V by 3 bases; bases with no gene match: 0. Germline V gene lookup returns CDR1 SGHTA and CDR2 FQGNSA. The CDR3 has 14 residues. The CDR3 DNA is TGTGCCAGCAGCTTGGACAGGGGGAACACTGAAGCTTTCTTT. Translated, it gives CASSLDRGNTEAFF.

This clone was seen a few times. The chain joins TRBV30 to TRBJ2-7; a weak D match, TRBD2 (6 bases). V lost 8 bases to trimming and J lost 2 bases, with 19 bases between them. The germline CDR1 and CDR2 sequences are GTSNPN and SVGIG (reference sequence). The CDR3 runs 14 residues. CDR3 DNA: TGTGCCGGACGGAGGGGAGGACCCCCCTACGAGCAGTACTTC. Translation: CAGRRGGPPYEQYF. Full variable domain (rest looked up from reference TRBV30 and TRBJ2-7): SQTIHQWPATLVQPVGSPLSLECTVEGTSNPNLYWYRQAAGRGLQLLFYSVGIGQISSEVPQNLSASRPQDRQFILSSKKLLLSDSGFYLCAGRRGGPPYEQYFGPGTRLTVT.

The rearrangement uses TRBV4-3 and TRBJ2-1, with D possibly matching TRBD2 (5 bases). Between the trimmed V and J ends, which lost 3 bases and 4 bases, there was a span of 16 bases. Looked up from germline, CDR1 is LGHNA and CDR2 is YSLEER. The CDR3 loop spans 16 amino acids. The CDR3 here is CASSQVGERSYNEQFF. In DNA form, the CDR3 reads TGCGCCAGCAGCCAGGTTGGGGAGCGGAGTTACAATGAGCAGTTCTTC.

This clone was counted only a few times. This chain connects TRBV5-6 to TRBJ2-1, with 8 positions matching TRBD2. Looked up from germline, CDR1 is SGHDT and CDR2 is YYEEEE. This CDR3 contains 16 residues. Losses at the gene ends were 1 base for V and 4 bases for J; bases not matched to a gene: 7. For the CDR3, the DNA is TGTGCCAGCAGCTTGTGTAGCGGGAAGGGGTACAATGAGCAGTTCTTC. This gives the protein CASSLCSGKGYNEQFF.